This entry concerns a single T cell receptor beta chain. These data are taken from a study of cytomegalovirus exposure and HLA in healthy donors. The PCR employed 60 Vbeta primers together with 13 Jbeta primers. Here immunoSEQ multiplex PCR was the method, and the copy in TCRdb shows in-frame clones only, minus some. The sample has around 160,000 clones, around four fifths seen once. The germline V and J ends were trimmed by 4 bases and 2 bases, with 9 bases remaining between them. The germline V gene has CDR1 LNHNV and CDR2 YYDKDF (reference sequence). This CDR3 contains 14 residues. This receptor was identified in a man aged 18 to 29 in good health and CMV-seropositive. The sequencing sample was made of PBMCs. V gene TRBV15 combines with J gene TRBJ2-1; possible D gene TRBD2, 5 bases. This CDR3 reads CATSKIGTYNEQFF. As DNA, the CDR3 is TGTGCCACCAGCAAAATCGGGACCTACAATGAGCAGTTCTTC.